This passage covers 7 T cell receptor beta chains from one sample sequenced in a study of cytomegalovirus exposure and HLA in healthy donors. TCRdb's copy holds only in-frame clones and misses some; the assay was immunoSEQ multiplex PCR. This table has about 98,000 clones, around 88% appearing once. The sequencing input was PBMCs. The receptors derive from a woman aged 30 to 39 in good health and CMV-seronegative.

The chain uses TRBV27 and TRBJ1-1; D is ambiguous. Germline CDR1 MNHEY, CDR2 SMNVEV (reference sequence). The CDR3 consists of 13 residues. Trimming took 6 bases from V and 0 from J, leaving 8 bases between them. CDR3 loop: CASSGLMNTEAFF. CDR3 bases: TGTGCCAGCAGCGGACTTATGAACACTGAAGCTTTCTTT.

Details on this clone: In the same sample, other DNA sequences code for this CDR3. The J gene is TRBJ1-2, the V gene TRBV6-5; D not certain. Between the trimmed V and J ends, which lost 4 bases and 1 base, there was a span of 7 bases. The CDR3 is 13 amino acids. Germline V lookup: CDR1 MNHEY, CDR2 SVGAGI. The CDR3, as DNA: TGTGCCAGCAGTTCTCGGGATAACTATGGCTACACCTTC. Translating it yields CASSSRDNYGYTF.

The count of this clone is one. The chain is built from TRBV6-1 and TRBJ1-5; 7 nucleotides align to TRBD1. The V segment lost 3 bases and the J segment 0 bases; nucleotides outside the gene matches: 2. The CDR3 length is 15 residues. Germline V gene data show CDR1 as MNHNS and CDR2 as SASEGT. Here the CDR3 reads CASSETGNSNQPQHF. CDR3 coding DNA: TGTGCCAGCAGTGAGACAGGGAATAGCAATCAGCCCCAGCATTTT.

V gene TRBV2 combines with J gene TRBJ2-7, with D possibly matching TRBD1 (8 bases). The CDR3 is made up of 16 amino acids. Between the trimmed V and J ends, which lost 11 bases and 3 bases, there was a span of 26 bases. Germline V gives CDR1 SNHLY, CDR2 FYNNEI. CDR3 protein: CAGNDRGPRGGYEQYF. In nucleotides, the CDR3 is TGTGCCGGCAACGACAGGGGTCCACGCGGGGGCTACGAGCAGTACTTC.

V is TRBV7-2 and J is TRBJ2-1; 10 bases are a match to TRBD2. V shed 6 bases and J 14 bases; nucleotides not matched to a gene: 13. The V gene's germline CDR1 is SGHTA and CDR2 FQGNSA. CDR3 size: 14 residues. CDR3 sequence: CASSFFQREGLEFF. As DNA, the CDR3 is TGTGCCAGCAGTTTCTTCCAGCGGGAGGGCCTGGAGTTCTTC.

This clone was counted a few times. The DNA for the CDR3 is TGTGCCAGCAGTGGGAGCGGCTATGGCTACACCTTC. Amino acids: CASSGSGYGYTF. The chain has TRBV25-1 and TRBJ1-2; D unclear. V lost 4 bases and J 4 bases, leaving 7 bases between the germline ends. The CDR3 extends over 12 amino acids. Germline V gene lookup returns CDR1 MGHDK and CDR2 SYGVNS.

The gene calls are TRBV19 and TRBJ1-2; possible D gene TRBD1, 6 bases. The CDR3 length is 16 residues. Germline-derived CDR1 and CDR2 are LNHDA and SQIVND (reference sequence). V was trimmed by 8 bases and J by 0 bases, leaving 19 bases between them. In DNA, the CDR3 is TGTGCCAGTGCCATCCCCCAAGGGGGAGCTAACTATGGCTACACCTTC. Protein product: CASAIPQGGANYGYTF.